Below are 6 T cell receptor beta chains sequenced from a single sample in a study of Graves' ophthalmopathy and Graves' hyperthyroidism. Amplification from RNA transcripts yielded the TCR beta CDR3 regions. Amplification began with first-round RT-PCR using HTBI primers, then second-round multiplex PCR was performed. TCRdb redid the calling of the multiplex PCR reads with MiXCR, one entry per CDR3 protein. Seen here are roughly 420,000 distinct CDR3 sequences, under 25% observed once, and the top ten hold 3%. The sample taken for sequencing was peripheral blood. Every receptor here comes from a young woman with stable Graves' hyperthyroidism.

The chain carries TRBV2 and TRBJ1-2; D not resolved. V was cut by 6 bases and J by 10 bases, with 18 bases left in between. This CDR3 region has 13 residues. Germline loops: CDR1 SNHLY, CDR2 FYNNEI. The CDR3 sequence is CASRVTETIYYTF. In DNA form, the CDR3 reads TGTGCCAGCAGGGTTACAGAGACCATTTACTACACCTTC. Full variable domain (rest looked up from reference TRBV2 and TRBJ1-2): EPEVTQTPSHQVTQMGQEVILRCVPISNHLYFYWYRQILGQKVEFLVSFYNNEISEKSEIFDDQFSVERPDGSNFTLKIRSTKLEDSAMYFCASRVTETIYYTFGSGTRLTVV.

This clonotype was seen just once. V is TRBV5-1 and J is TRBJ1-2, with 8 bases identical to TRBD1. CDR3 length equals 14 residues. V shed 5 bases, J shed 8 bases, and the junction held 11 bases outside the gene matches. CDR1 SGHRS and CDR2 YFSETQ come from the germline V gene. CDR3 nucleotides: TGCGCCAGCAGGACCCTAGACAGGGGACGAGGCTACACCTTC. Its protein product is CASRTLDRGRGYTF.

This chain links TRBV7-8 with TRBJ1-2; the D is unclear. Germline V lookup: CDR1 SGHVS, CDR2 FQNEAQ. The V and J ends lost 5 bases and 4 bases respectively, with 11 bases between them. The CDR3 is 13 amino acids. This CDR3 reads CASSQGPTYGYTF. CDR3 nucleotides: TGTGCCAGCAGCCAAGGCCCGACCTATGGCTACACCTTC.

The V gene is TRBV6-2 or TRBV6-3, the J gene TRBJ2-5, with 9 positions matching TRBD1. The CDR3 runs to 15 residues. V dropped 4 bases and J dropped 5; count of bases not matched to a gene: 8. Per the germline V gene, CDR1 is MNHEY and CDR2 is SVGEGT. CDR3 sequence reads: CASSLDRGWEETQYF. The DNA for the CDR3 is TGTGCCAGCAGTTTGGACAGGGGATGGGAGGAGACCCAGTACTTC.

The chain joins TRBV10-3 to TRBJ2-5, with 7 bases fitting TRBD1. Looked up from germline, CDR1 is ENHRY and CDR2 is SYGVKD. After removal of 1 base from V and 3 bases from J, the junction contained 5 bases not matched to a gene. The CDR3 has 15 residues. The CDR3 DNA is TGTGCCATCAGTGAGTTGGCAGGGGGTAAAGAGACCCAGTACTTC. Its translation: CAISELAGGKETQYF.

V is TRBV19 and J is TRBJ1-5; weak D call: TRBD1 (5 bases). Germline CDR1 reads LNHDA; CDR2 reads SQIVND (reference sequence). Trimming cost V 6 bases and J 7 bases, with 22 bases left between them. The CDR3 contains 16 residues. The CDR3 region is CASSHIIQGGRQPQHF. The CDR3, as DNA: TGTGCCAGTAGCCATATAATCCAGGGCGGGCGGCAGCCCCAGCATTTT.